Listed here are 26 T cell receptor beta chains from one sample, sequenced in a study of response to subunit inactivated influenza vaccine. One entry per CDR3 protein, called by TCRdb with MiXCR from the RT-PCR reads. The table shows under 950,000 distinct CDR3 sequences, with 20% to 25% occurring only once. Here the sequenced sample was PBMCs from blood, taken roughly 5 days after vaccination. The receptors were gathered from a man in his fifties who received an inactivated influenza vaccine.

The rearrangement joins TRBV14 to TRBJ2-1; possibly TRBD1 or TRBD2 for D (5 bases each). V gave up 4 bases and J gave up 1 base, with 14 bases separating them. CDR1 and CDR2 (germline): SGHDN, FVKESK. The CDR3 loop spans 16 amino acids. The CDR3 region is CASSRTGTGSYNEQFF. CDR3 bases: TGTGCCAGCAGCCGAACCGGGACGGGTTCCTACAATGAGCAGTTCTTC.

This clonotype was found a few times. The J gene is TRBJ2-4, the V gene TRBV4-3, with TRBD2 matching over 7 bases. With V trimmed by 1 base and J by 6 bases, 6 bases remained unmatched. The CDR3 runs 15 residues. Germline V gene data show CDR1 as LGHNA and CDR2 as YSLEER. The CDR3 DNA reads as TGCGCCAGCAGCCAAGGTATCGGCGGGGGAAACATTCAGTACTTC. This codes for CASSQGIGGGNIQYF.

The rearrangement uses TRBV29-1 and TRBJ1-4; TRBD1 matches 8 bases. This CDR3 has 15 residues. V lost 0 bases to trimming and J lost 11 bases; unmatched junction nucleotides: 11. The germline V gene has CDR1 SQVTM and CDR2 ANQGSEA. Here the CDR3 DNA reads TGCAGCGTTGAAGAGGCGGCCAGGGGGCCTAGGAAACTGTTTTTT. Its translation is CSVEEAARGPRKLFF.

The rearrangement links TRBV9 to TRBJ2-3; TRBD2 matches at 7 bases. J gave up 0 bases and V 2 bases, and 3 bases lay outside the gene matches. The length of the CDR3 is 15 residues. The germline V gene has CDR1 SGDLS and CDR2 YYNGEE. CDR3 residues: CASSVAGVSTDTQYF. The DNA for the CDR3 is TGTGCCAGCAGCGTCGCGGGAGTAAGCACAGATACGCAGTATTTT. Full variable domain (missing parts from reference TRBV9 and TRBJ2-3): DSGVTQTPKHLITATGQRVTLRCSPRSGDLSVYWYQQSLDQGLQFLIQYYNGEERAKGNILERFSAQQFPDLHSELNLSSLELGDSALYFCASSVAGVSTDTQYFGPGTRLTVL.

This chain uses TRBV15 with TRBJ1-5; the D gene is possibly TRBD1 (6 bases). Trimming cost V 0 bases and J 6 bases, with 15 bases left between them. The CDR3 is 16 amino acids. The germline gives CDR1 LNHNV, CDR2 YYDKDF (reference sequence). CDR3 in amino acids: CATSRDRQGRTQPQHF. DNA of the CDR3: TGTGCCACCAGCAGAGATCGCCAGGGGAGGACTCAGCCCCAGCATTTT.

The chain has TRBV7-2 and TRBJ2-1; 11 nucleotides match TRBD2. V lost 5 bases to trimming and J lost 2 bases; unmatched junction nucleotides: 5. Germline V gene data show CDR1 as SGHTA and CDR2 as FQGNSA. The CDR3 extends over 16 amino acids. The CDR3: CASSTIAGGPYNEQFF. CDR3 nucleotides: TGTGCCAGCAGCACAATAGCGGGAGGGCCCTACAATGAGCAGTTCTTC.

The rearrangement links TRBV5-1 to TRBJ2-3; 12 nucleotides align to TRBD2. The CDR3 is 16 residues long. J was trimmed by 5 bases and V by 3 bases; bases with no gene match: 7. In germline, CDR1 is SGHRS, CDR2 YFSETQ. Written as DNA, the CDR3 is TGCGCCAGCAGCTCCCGGACTAGCGGGACTGGAGATACGCAGTATTTT. It is translated as CASSSRTSGTGDTQYF.

This clonotype was seen a handful of times. V usage is TRBV29-1 and J usage is TRBJ1-5; 9 bases agree with TRBD1. This CDR3 has 13 amino acids. Germline values: CDR1 SQVTM, CDR2 ANQGSEA. Trimming at V came to 6 bases and at J to 3 bases, leaving 3 bases not matched to a gene. CDR3 DNA: TGCAGCGTCGAACAGGGGGCCAATCAGCCCCAGCATTTT. Translated, it gives CSVEQGANQPQHF.

The chain links TRBV12-3 or TRBV12-4 to TRBJ2-1; unclear D gene. V was pared by 3 bases and J by 5 bases, with 11 bases between. The CDR3 spans 14 residues. The CDR3 is CASSLMATNNEQFF. CDR3 coding DNA: TGTGCCAGCAGTTTGATGGCCACAAACAATGAGCAGTTCTTC.

This chain's CDR3 is CASSNTGSQYF. Here the CDR3 DNA reads TGTGCCAGCAGCAATACGGGGAGCCAGTACTTC. The rearrangement joins TRBV7-9 to TRBJ2-5, with D perhaps TRBD2 (5 bases). Germline loops: CDR1 SEHNR, CDR2 FQNEAQ (reference sequence). V was clipped by 5 bases and J by 10 bases, with 11 bases between them. The CDR3 loop spans 11 amino acids.

The chain joins TRBV12-3 or TRBV12-4 to TRBJ1-5; no definite D call. V gave up 2 bases and J gave up 0 bases, with 11 bases separating them. The CDR3 is made up of 16 amino acids. As DNA, the CDR3 is TGTGCCAGCAGTTTACGCGACTTGTATAGCAATCAGCCCCAGCATTTT. Its protein product is CASSLRDLYSNQPQHF.

This clonotype was picked up a small number of times. The chain joins TRBV5-1 to TRBJ1-1; no clear D. Germline CDR1 and CDR2: SGHRS and YFSETQ. The CDR3 runs 13 residues. Deletions cut 0 bases from V and 4 bases from J, with 7 bases between. The CDR3 loop reads CASSLGEPTEAFF. CDR3 DNA sequence: TGCGCCAGCAGCTTGGGAGAGCCCACTGAAGCTTTCTTT.

Only a few counts were recorded for this clonotype. The chain recombines TRBV10-3 with TRBJ2-1; a weak D match, TRBD2 (6 bases). This CDR3 comprises 15 residues. Germline values: CDR1 ENHRY, CDR2 SYGVKD. Trimming took 4 bases from V and 0 from J, leaving 10 bases between them. The chain's CDR3 is CAISVEGSSYNEQFF. The CDR3 bases are TGTGCCATCAGTGTGGAGGGGAGCTCCTACAATGAGCAGTTCTTC.

The chain employs TRBV6-1 and TRBJ2-2; possibly TRBD1 for D (6 bases). The germline V gene encodes CDR1 MNHNS and CDR2 SASEGT. Deletions cut 8 bases from V and 1 base from J, with 11 bases between. The CDR3 extends over 14 amino acids. CDR3 residues: CASSTGRNTGELFF. CDR3 DNA: TGTGCCAGCTCAACAGGGAGGAACACCGGGGAGCTGTTTTTT.

This clonotype was found a few times. This chain joins TRBV10-3 and TRBJ2-1, with TRBD2 identical over 8 bases. The CDR3 has 15 residues. V lost 6 bases, J lost 6 bases, and 10 bases stayed unmatched. Germline lookup yields CDR1 ENHRY and CDR2 SYGVKD. The CDR3 nucleotides read TGTGCCATCAGGGGGAGCGGGAGAGCAGCCAATGAGCAGTTCTTC. Residues: CAIRGSGRAANEQFF.

This clonotype has ten or more counts. The chain joins TRBV5-1 to TRBJ2-1; the match to TRBD1 covers 7 bases. This CDR3 is built from 15 residues. The V gene end was trimmed by 0 bases and the J gene end by 6 bases; junction bases not matched to a gene: 6. Germline CDR1 is SGHRS and CDR2 is YFSETQ. The CDR3, as DNA: TGCGCCAGCAGCTTGGGGAGAGGGGGCCCCAATGAGCAGTTCTTC. This codes for CASSLGRGGPNEQFF.

As DNA, the CDR3 is TGTGCCAGCAGCTTAGACCGGTTCAGGCTCGACGAGCAGTACTTC. This translates into CASSLDRFRLDEQYF. V gene TRBV7-2 combines with J gene TRBJ2-7; D call uncertain. Germline CDR1 reads SGHTA; CDR2 reads FQGNSA. The length of the CDR3 is 15 residues. Trimming shortened V by 1 base and J by 5 bases, and 15 bases separated the two germline ends.

In its sample, this clonotype was seen many times. V gene TRBV29-1 combines with J gene TRBJ1-2, with D possibly being TRBD1 (5 bases). In germline, CDR1 is SQVTM, CDR2 ANQGSEA. The ends were cut back, 2 bases at V and 1 base at J, with 8 bases in the middle. This CDR3 is 13 amino acids long. CDR3 sequence: CSVEFDSNYGYTF. Written as DNA, the CDR3 is TGCAGCGTTGAATTCGACAGTAACTATGGCTACACCTTC. Variable domain in full (rest from reference TRBV29-1 and TRBJ1-2): SAVISQKPSRDICQRGTSLTIQCQVDSQVTMMFWYRQQPGQSLTLIATANQGSEATYESGFVIDKFPISRPNLTFSTLTVSNMSPEDSSIYLCSVEFDSNYGYTFGSGTRLTVV.

This clonotype was counted at least ten times. J is TRBJ2-3 and V is TRBV6-1, with D hard to call. The V end was cut by 6 bases, the J end by 0 bases, with 10 bases between. CDR3 length: 14 residues. Germline V gene data show CDR1 as MNHNS and CDR2 as SASEGT. In DNA, the CDR3 is TGTGCCAGCAGCGACGGCACTAGCACAGATACGCAGTATTTT. The encoded protein is CASSDGTSTDTQYF.

This sequence joins TRBV29-1 and TRBJ1-2, with a tentative D call TRBD1 (5 bases). The CDR3 extends over 13 amino acids. Germline V gene sequence: CDR1 SQVTM, CDR2 ANQGSEA. Trimming stripped 4 bases from V and 5 bases from J, with 14 bases between. CDR3 nucleotide sequence: TGCAGCGTTGGGCAGGGCGGGCGGTATGGCTACACCTTC. It codes for CSVGQGGRYGYTF.

In DNA, the CDR3 is TGTGCCAGCAGCTCTGGGGGCGGGAGCGTTTACAATGAGCAGTTCTTC. This sequence encodes CASSSGGGSVYNEQFF. The chain employs TRBV27 and TRBJ2-1, with a possible D match to TRBD2 (7 bases). The CDR3 is made up of 16 amino acids. CDR1 and CDR2 from the germline V gene are MNHEY and SMNVEV (reference sequence). V lost 6 bases and J 4 bases, leaving 19 bases between the germline ends.

The rearrangement uses TRBV4-3 and TRBJ2-3, with a possible D match to TRBD2 (6 bases). The germline CDR1 and CDR2 sequences are LGHNA and YSLEER. The CDR3 has 18 amino acids. V lost 1 base and J lost 0, with 17 bases in between. The CDR3: CASSQVFGGIRSTDTQYF. CDR3 DNA sequence: TGCGCCAGCAGCCAAGTTTTCGGCGGGATACGGAGCACAGATACGCAGTATTTT.

The CDR3, as DNA: TGTGCCAGCAGCGAACTCCGGGACAGGGGCTACGAGCAGTACTTC. Translated, it gives CASSELRDRGYEQYF. The chain joins TRBV6-1 to TRBJ2-7; 10 bases are shared with TRBD1. Germline CDR1 is MNHNS and CDR2 is SASEGT. Trimming removed 6 bases from V and 3 bases from J; junction bases left unmatched: 8. This CDR3 is built from 15 residues.

Only a few counts were recorded for this clonotype. This rearrangement joins TRBV27 to TRBJ1-5, with TRBD1 matching 7 bases. V lost 0 bases, J lost 9 bases, and 17 bases stayed unmatched. Germline CDR1 MNHEY, CDR2 SMNVEV (reference sequence). This CDR3 region has 18 residues. The CDR3 protein is CASSLSSQLGTGVGPQHF. CDR3 DNA sequence: TGTGCCAGCAGTTTATCCTCACAGCTCGGTACAGGGGTTGGGCCCCAGCATTTT.

This clonotype was seen a handful of times. The chain has TRBV7-2 and TRBJ1-6; 7 bases line up with TRBD1. Losses at the gene ends were 5 bases for V and 4 bases for J; bases not matched to a gene: 8. Germline loops: CDR1 SGHTA, CDR2 FQGNSA. The CDR3 sequence is 16 residues long. DNA of the CDR3: TGTGCCAGCAGCGCCGCCAACAGGGGATATAATTCACCCCTCCACTTT. Its translation: CASSAANRGYNSPLHF.

This chain joins TRBV12-3 or TRBV12-4 and TRBJ2-1; D is unclear. The V gene lost 2 bases and the J gene lost 4 bases, with 12 bases spanning the gap. This CDR3 contains 15 residues. In nucleotides, the CDR3 is TGTGCCAGCAGTTTATTATCGGCGAGATACAATGAGCAGTTCTTC. It translates to CASSLLSARYNEQFF.